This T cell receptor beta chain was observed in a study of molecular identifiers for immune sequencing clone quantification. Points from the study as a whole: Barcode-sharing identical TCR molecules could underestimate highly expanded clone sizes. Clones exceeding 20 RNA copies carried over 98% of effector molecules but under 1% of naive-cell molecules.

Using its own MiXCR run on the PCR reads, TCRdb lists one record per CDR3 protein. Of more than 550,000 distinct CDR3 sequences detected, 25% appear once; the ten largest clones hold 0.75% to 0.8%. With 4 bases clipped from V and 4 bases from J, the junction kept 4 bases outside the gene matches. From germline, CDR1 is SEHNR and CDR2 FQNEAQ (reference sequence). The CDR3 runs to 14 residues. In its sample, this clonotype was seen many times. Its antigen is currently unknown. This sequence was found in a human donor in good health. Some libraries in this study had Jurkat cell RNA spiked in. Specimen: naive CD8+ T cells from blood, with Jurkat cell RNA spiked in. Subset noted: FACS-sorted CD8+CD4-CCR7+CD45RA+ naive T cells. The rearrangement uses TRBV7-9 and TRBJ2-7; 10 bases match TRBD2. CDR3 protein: CASSSSGSWYEQYF. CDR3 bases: TGTGCCAGCAGCTCTAGCGGGAGTTGGTACGAGCAGTACTTC.